The TCR beta chain under discussion was sequenced for a study of OX40 agonist ivuxolimab in advanced cancers. Individuals having autoimmune disease history or systemic immunosuppression were not enrolled. Libraries were prepared by immunoSEQ multiplex PCR; TCRdb keeps only in-frame clonotypes and omits some of them. The sample consists of approximately 100,000 clones, 90% of them appearing once. Germline CDR1 and CDR2: MRHNA and SNTAGT. With 6 bases removed from V and 0 bases from J, the gap between germline ends came to 11 bases. This CDR3 comprises 14 residues. The rearrangement joins TRBV6-4 to TRBJ1-1, with D uncertain. The origin of this receptor is an adult with an advanced solid tumor such as melanoma, head and neck, liver or kidney cancer. Sequenced material: CD4+ or CD8+ T cells sorted from blood, taken in a trial of the OX40 agonist ivuxolimab. CDR3 sequence (DNA): TGTGCCAGCAGGAACACCCCTATGAACACTGAAGCTTTCTTT. This encodes CASRNTPMNTEAFF.